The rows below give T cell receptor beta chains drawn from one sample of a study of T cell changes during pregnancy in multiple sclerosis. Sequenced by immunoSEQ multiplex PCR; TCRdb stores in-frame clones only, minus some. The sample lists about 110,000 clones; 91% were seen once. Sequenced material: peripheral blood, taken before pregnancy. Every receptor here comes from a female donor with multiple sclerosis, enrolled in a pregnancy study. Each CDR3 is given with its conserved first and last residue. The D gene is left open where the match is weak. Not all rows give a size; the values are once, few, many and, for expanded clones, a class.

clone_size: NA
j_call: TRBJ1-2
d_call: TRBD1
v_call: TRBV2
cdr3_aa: CATGTGPNYGYTF
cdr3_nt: TGTGCCACCGGGACAGGGCCTAACTATGGCTACACCTTC

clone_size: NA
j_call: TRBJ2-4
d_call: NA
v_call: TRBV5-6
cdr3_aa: CASSSPIAGVAKNIQYF
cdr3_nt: TGTGCCAGCAGCTCACCGATTGCAGGGGTAGCCAAAAACATTCAGTACTTC

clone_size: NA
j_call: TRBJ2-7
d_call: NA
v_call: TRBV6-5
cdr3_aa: CASSYSFGTHEQYF
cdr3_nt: TGTGCCAGCAGTTACTCGTTTGGCACCCACGAGCAGTACTTC

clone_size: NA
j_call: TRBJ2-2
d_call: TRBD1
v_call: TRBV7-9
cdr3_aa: CASSLAMGQHTGELFF
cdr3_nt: TGTGCCAGCAGCTTAGCGATGGGACAGCACACCGGGGAGCTGTTTTTT

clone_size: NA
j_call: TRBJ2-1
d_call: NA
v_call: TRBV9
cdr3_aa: CASSVDRMNEQFF
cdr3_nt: TGTGCCAGCAGCGTTGACAGGATGAATGAGCAGTTCTTC

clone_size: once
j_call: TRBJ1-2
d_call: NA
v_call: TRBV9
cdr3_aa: CASSPYQGNYGYTF
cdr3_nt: TGTGCCAGCAGCCCGTACCAGGGGAACTATGGCTACACCTTC

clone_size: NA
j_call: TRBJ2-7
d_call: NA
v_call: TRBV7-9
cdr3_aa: CASSFSGATLYEQYF
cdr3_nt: TGTGCCAGCAGCTTCTCAGGTGCCACGTTATACGAGCAGTACTTC

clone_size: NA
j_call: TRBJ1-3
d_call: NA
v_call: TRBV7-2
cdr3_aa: CASSLLPTGLDLGGNTIYF
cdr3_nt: TGTGCCAGCAGCTTACTTCCGACAGGATTAGATCTTGGTGGAAACACCATATATTTT

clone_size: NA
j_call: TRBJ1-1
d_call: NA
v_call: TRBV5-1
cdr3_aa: CASSLRDTEAFF
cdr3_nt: TGCGCCAGCAGCTTGAGAGACACTGAAGCTTTCTTT

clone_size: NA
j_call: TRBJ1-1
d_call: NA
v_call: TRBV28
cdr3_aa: CASRPDTGEAFF
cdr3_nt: TGTGCCAGCAGGCCAGACACAGGGGAAGCTTTCTTT

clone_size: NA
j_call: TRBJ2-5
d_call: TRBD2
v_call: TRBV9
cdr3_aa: CASSVGAGGLETQYF
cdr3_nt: TGTGCCAGCAGCGTCGGGGCGGGAGGGCTTGAGACCCAGTACTTC

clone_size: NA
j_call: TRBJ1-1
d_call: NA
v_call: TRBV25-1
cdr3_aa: CASSEWSTPPMEAFF
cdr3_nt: TGTGCCAGCAGTGAATGGTCTACCCCCCCGATGGAAGCTTTCTTT

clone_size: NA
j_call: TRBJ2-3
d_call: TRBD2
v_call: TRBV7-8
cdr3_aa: CASSLARLAARTDTQYF
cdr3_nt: TGTGCCAGCAGCTTAGCGCGGCTAGCGGCCCGCACAGATACGCAGTATTTT

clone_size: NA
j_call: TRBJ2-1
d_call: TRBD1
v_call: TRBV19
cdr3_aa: CASNGWDRGADNEQFF
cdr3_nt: TGTGCCAGTAATGGGTGGGACAGGGGGGCGGACAATGAGCAGTTCTTC

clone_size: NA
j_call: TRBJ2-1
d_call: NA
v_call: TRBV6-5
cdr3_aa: CASRTRSLDYNEQFF
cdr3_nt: TGTGCCAGCAGAACGAGATCCCTTGACTACAATGAGCAGTTCTTC

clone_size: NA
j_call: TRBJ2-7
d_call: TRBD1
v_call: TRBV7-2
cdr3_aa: CASSQIGQGGQYF
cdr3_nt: TGTGCCAGCAGCCAAATCGGACAGGGAGGGCAGTACTTC

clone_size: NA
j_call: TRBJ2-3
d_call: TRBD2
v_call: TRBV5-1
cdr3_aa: CASSLVGLAGGFTDTQYF
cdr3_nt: TGCGCCAGCAGCTTGGTTGGACTAGCGGGAGGGTTTACAGATACGCAGTATTTT

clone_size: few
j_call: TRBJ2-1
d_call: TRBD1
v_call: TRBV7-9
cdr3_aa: CASSLVEAGQGDKQFF
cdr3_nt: TGTGCCAGCAGCTTAGTTGAGGCAGGACAGGGGGATAAGCAGTTCTTC

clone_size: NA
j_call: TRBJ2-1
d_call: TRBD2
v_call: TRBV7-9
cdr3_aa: CASSFLKILAGGTYNEQFF
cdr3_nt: TGTGCCAGCAGCTTTCTGAAAATACTAGCGGGAGGGACCTACAATGAGCAGTTCTTC

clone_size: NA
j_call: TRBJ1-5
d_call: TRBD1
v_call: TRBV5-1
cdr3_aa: CASSNGQVGQPQHF
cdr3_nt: TGCGCCAGCAGCAATGGACAGGTGGGCCAGCCCCAGCATTTT

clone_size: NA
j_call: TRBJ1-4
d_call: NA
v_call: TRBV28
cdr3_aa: CASRMGSGVSEKLFF
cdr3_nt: TGTGCCAGCAGAATGGGATCAGGGGTGAGCGAAAAACTGTTTTTT

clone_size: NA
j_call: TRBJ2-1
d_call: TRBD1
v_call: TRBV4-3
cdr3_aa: CASSQDARGHNEQFF
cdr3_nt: TGCGCCAGCAGCCAAGATGCCAGGGGGCACAATGAGCAGTTCTTC

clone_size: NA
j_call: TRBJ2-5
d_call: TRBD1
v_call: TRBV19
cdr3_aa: CASRRTGKRETQYF
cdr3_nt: TGTGCCAGCCGTCGGACAGGGAAGAGGGAGACCCAGTACTTC

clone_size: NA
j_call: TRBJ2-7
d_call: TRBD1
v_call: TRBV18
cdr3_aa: CASSSGQGGNEQYF
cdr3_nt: TGTGCCAGCTCCTCCGGACAGGGAGGCAACGAGCAGTACTTC

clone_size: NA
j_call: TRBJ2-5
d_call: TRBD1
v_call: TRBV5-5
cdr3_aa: CASSSTSRTGGETQYF
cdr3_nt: TGTGCCAGCAGCTCAACATCAAGGACAGGTGGGGAGACCCAGTACTTC

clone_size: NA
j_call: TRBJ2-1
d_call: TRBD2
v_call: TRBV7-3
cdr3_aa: CASSLSPSGGNEQFF
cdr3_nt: TGTGCCAGCAGCTTAAGCCCTAGCGGGGGGAATGAGCAGTTCTTC

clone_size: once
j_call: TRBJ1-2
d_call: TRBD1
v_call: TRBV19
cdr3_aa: CASSINRGGDYGYTF
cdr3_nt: TGTGCCAGTAGTATAAACAGGGGGGGCGACTATGGCTACACCTTC

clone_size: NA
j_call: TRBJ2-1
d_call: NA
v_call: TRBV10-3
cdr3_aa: CAISESGTFLSEQFF
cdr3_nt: TGTGCCATCAGTGAGTCCGGGACTTTTCTAAGTGAGCAGTTCTTC

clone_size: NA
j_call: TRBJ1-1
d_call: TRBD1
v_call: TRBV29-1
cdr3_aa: CSAAVGTGSTEAFF
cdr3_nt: TGCAGCGCCGCGGTGGGGACAGGGTCCACTGAAGCTTTCTTT

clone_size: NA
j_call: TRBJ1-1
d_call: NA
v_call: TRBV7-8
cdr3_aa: CASSLDREAEAFF
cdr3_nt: TGTGCCAGCAGCTTAGACAGGGAAGCCGAAGCTTTCTTT

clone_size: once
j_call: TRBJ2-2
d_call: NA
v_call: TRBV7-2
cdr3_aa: CASSFLTQGGELFF
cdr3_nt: TGTGCCAGCAGCTTCCTAACTCAGGGAGGGGAGCTGTTTTTT

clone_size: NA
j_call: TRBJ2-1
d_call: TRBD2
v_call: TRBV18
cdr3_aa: CASSSLAGGTYNEQFF
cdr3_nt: TGTGCCAGCTCATCGCTAGCGGGGGGTACGTACAATGAGCAGTTCTTC